Listed below are T cell receptor beta chains from one sample, sequenced in a study of control samples from healthy donors and cancer patients. Some clones are missing from TCRdb's copy, which holds only in-frame ones; the method was immunoSEQ multiplex PCR. The repertoire includes 190,000 or so clones, 85% to 95% of them detected once, and more than 1.1% sits in the top ten. Material for sequencing was blood. The receptors stem from a man younger than 35 in good health. The CDR3 runs from the conserved cysteine through the conserved F or W. The D gene is left open where the match is weak. Size is omitted from some rows. Given values are once, few, many or a class for expanded clones.

v_call,j_call,clone_size,d_call,cdr3_nt,cdr3_aa
TRBV2,TRBJ2-7,.,TRBD1,TGTGCCAGCAGGGGGGACAGCTACTACGAGCAGTACTTC,CASRGDSYYEQYF
TRBV30,TRBJ1-5,.,.,TGTGCCTGGAGTGTAGGGACTCAGCCCCAGCATTTT,CAWSVGTQPQHF
TRBV9,TRBJ1-6,.,.,TGTGCCAGCAGCGTAGAGCCAGGGGACGCCTATAATTCACCCCTCCACTTT,CASSVEPGDAYNSPLHF
TRBV6-6,TRBJ1-6,many,TRBD1,TGTGCCAGCAGTTTACCCTCTTGGGACAGCCCTGGTCCCCTCCACTTT,CASSLPSWDSPGPLHF
TRBV6-1,TRBJ1-5,.,TRBD1,TGTGCCAGCAGTGAACTCAGGGCAGGGGGTCAGCCCCAGCATTTT,CASSELRAGGQPQHF
TRBV9,TRBJ1-2,.,TRBD1,TGTGCCAGCAGCGCTCGGGGACAGGGGTCTGGCTACACCTTC,CASSARGQGSGYTF
TRBV25-1,TRBJ1-2,.,TRBD1,TGTGCCAGCAGTGTTCCAGGGGGCTTGAGTGGCTACACCTTC,CASSVPGGLSGYTF
TRBV5-1,TRBJ2-3,.,.,TGCGCCAGCAGCTTAAGGGATACGCAGTATTTT,CASSLRDTQYF
TRBV7-2,TRBJ1-5,.,.,TGTGCCAGCAGCTCCAGGGTAAATCAGCCCCAGCATTTT,CASSSRVNQPQHF
TRBV15,TRBJ2-3,.,TRBD2,TGTGCCACCAGACGAGGGACTAGCGGCACAGATACGCAGTATTTT,CATRRGTSGTDTQYF
TRBV25-1,TRBJ2-7,few,.,TGTGCCAGCAGTGGGGGGGCCTACGAGCAGTACTTC,CASSGGAYEQYF
TRBV7-9,TRBJ1-3,.,.,TGTGCCAGCAGCCTCAGGGGAGACGGAAACACCATATATTTT,CASSLRGDGNTIYF
TRBV18,TRBJ1-1,.,TRBD1,TGTGCCAGCTCAGCGCAAACAGGGGGCGCGAGCACTGAAGCTTTCTTT,CASSAQTGGASTEAFF
TRBV27,TRBJ2-7,.,.,TGTGCCAGCTCTTTTCTATACGAGCAGTACTTC,CASSFLYEQYF
TRBV25-1,TRBJ1-6,.,TRBD1,TGTGCCAGCAGTGAATACCTGGACAGGGCACCCCTCCACTTT,CASSEYLDRAPLHF
TRBV7-9,TRBJ1-2,.,TRBD1,TGTGCCAGCAGCTTACTACAGGGGCGAACTAACTATGGCTACACCTTC,CASSLLQGRTNYGYTF
TRBV6-2/TRBV6-3,TRBJ2-3,.,TRBD2,TGTGCCAGCAGTTCTCAACGCGGGGGGGCAATGACAGATACGCAGTATTTT,CASSSQRGGAMTDTQYF
TRBV13,TRBJ2-7,once,.,TGTGCCAGCAGCTTAGTGCAGGAAGGTGGGTCCGAGCAGTACTTC,CASSLVQEGGSEQYF
TRBV5-1,TRBJ2-1,.,TRBD2,TGCGCCAGCAGCTTGGAGACTAGCGGGGGGATGGCGCAGTTCTTC,CASSLETSGGMAQFF
TRBV4-1,TRBJ1-2,once,.,TGCGCCAGCAGCCAGGGCGACACCGGCTATGGCTACACCTTC,CASSQGDTGYGYTF
TRBV10-3,TRBJ2-2,.,.,TGTGCCATCAGTGGGACGGAGACCGGGGAGCTGTTTTTT,CAISGTETGELFF
TRBV11-2,TRBJ1-3,.,TRBD1,TGTGCCAGCAGCTTTTCAGGGGGCTCTGGAAACACCATATATTTT,CASSFSGGSGNTIYF
TRBV18,TRBJ1-4,.,.,TGTGCCAGCTCACCCCAGGGGTTTAATGAAAAACTGTTTTTT,CASSPQGFNEKLFF
TRBV19,TRBJ1-2,.,TRBD1,TGTGCCAGTAGTATCGGGACAGTCTATGGCTACACCTTC,CASSIGTVYGYTF
TRBV15,TRBJ2-7,.,TRBD1,TGTGCCACCAGGCCTACAGGGGGATATGACGAGCAGTACTTC,CATRPTGGYDEQYF
TRBV7-9,TRBJ2-1,.,TRBD2,TGTGCCAGCAGCTCTCGGCGGGGGGATGAGCAGTTCTTC,CASSSRRGDEQFF
TRBV7-2,TRBJ1-2,.,.,TGTGCCAGCAGCTCGGACACCACCTATGGCTACACCTTC,CASSSDTTYGYTF
TRBV5-1,TRBJ2-2,.,.,TGCGCCAGCAGCTTCGAGACCGGGGAGCTGTTTTTT,CASSFETGELFF
TRBV12-3/TRBV12-4,TRBJ2-1,.,.,TGTGCCAGCAGTTTGCAGGGGTACAATGAGCAGTTCTTC,CASSLQGYNEQFF
TRBV2,TRBJ2-1,.,.,TGTGCCAGCAGTTACAACTACAATGAGCAGTTCTTC,CASSYNYNEQFF
TRBV12-3/TRBV12-4,TRBJ1-6,.,.,TGTGCCAGCAGTTTAAACAGAAATTCACCCCTCCACTTT,CASSLNRNSPLHF
TRBV2,TRBJ2-2,.,.,TGTGCCAGCAGTATAGACACAAGGGGAAGCGGGGAGCTGTTTTTT,CASSIDTRGSGELFF
TRBV6-5,TRBJ2-7,.,.,TGTGCCACGGGCAGCTACTACGAGCAGTACTTC,CATGSYYEQYF
TRBV5-4,TRBJ2-7,.,TRBD1,TGTGCCAGCAGCCCCACGACAGGGGGGGAGCAGTACTTC,CASSPTTGGEQYF
TRBV19,TRBJ1-4,.,.,TGTGCCAGTAGTATAAGCGGGGGTGATAATGAAAAACTGTTTTTT,CASSISGGDNEKLFF
TRBV21-1,TRBJ2-4,.,.,TGTGCCAGCAGCAAAGGGCAGGGCAAAAGAGCCAAAAACATTCAGTACTTC,CASSKGQGKRAKNIQYF
TRBV11-2,TRBJ2-7,once,.,TGTGCCAGCAGCTTAGACACGAAGAGGAGGCAGTACTTC,CASSLDTKRRQYF
TRBV19,TRBJ2-3,.,TRBD2,TGTGCCAGTAGTGGGACTAGCGGGGGGTACACAGATACGCAGTATTTT,CASSGTSGGYTDTQYF
TRBV28,TRBJ2-1,.,.,TGTGCCAGCAGTTTAGAGGGGACTCCCTACAATGAGCAGTTCTTC,CASSLEGTPYNEQFF
TRBV5-5,TRBJ2-7,.,.,TGTGCCAGACGGGACGGTTACTACGAGCAGTACTTC,CARRDGYYEQYF
TRBV21-1,TRBJ1-4,.,.,TGTGCCAGCAGCAAGCTGGGACAGGGTGGGGAAAAACTGTTTTTT,CASSKLGQGGEKLFF
TRBV28,TRBJ2-3,.,.,TGTGCCAGCACCCCAGCAGGGCGCACAGATACGCAGTATTTT,CASTPAGRTDTQYF
TRBV7-6,TRBJ2-1,.,TRBD2,TGTGCCAGCAGCCCCGGGGGGGCCTACAATGAGCAGTTCTTC,CASSPGGAYNEQFF
TRBV4-2,TRBJ2-1,.,TRBD2,TGTGCCAGCAGCCAAGGACCTACTAGCGGGGGGGCCAAGTCCTACAATGAGCAGTTCTTC,CASSQGPTSGGAKSYNEQFF
TRBV6-5,TRBJ1-5,.,.,TGTGCCAGCCTCAGCCAGGACAATCAGCCCCAGCATTTT,CASLSQDNQPQHF
TRBV2,TRBJ1-5,few,.,TGTGCCAGCAGTGAGGCAAATAGCAATCAGCCCCAGCATTTT,CASSEANSNQPQHF
TRBV5-4,TRBJ1-1,.,TRBD1,TGTGCCAGCAGCTCTTACAGGGGGAACACTGAAGCTTTCTTT,CASSSYRGNTEAFF
TRBV5-6,TRBJ2-7,.,TRBD2,TGTGCCAGCAGCTCGCTCCTAGCGGGGTTTTACGAGCAGTACTTC,CASSSLLAGFYEQYF
TRBV5-6,TRBJ2-4,.,.,TGTGCCAGCAGCTTCAGGGACCAGGAAAACATTCAGTACTTC,CASSFRDQENIQYF
TRBV19,TRBJ1-3,.,.,TGTGCCAGTAGTACTCTCAGCTCTGGAAACACCATATATTTT,CASSTLSSGNTIYF
TRBV21-1,TRBJ2-3,.,.,TGTGCCAGCAGCAAAGCGACTGCTACAGATACGCAGTATTTT,CASSKATATDTQYF
TRBV10-2,TRBJ2-1,.,.,TGCGCCAGCAGTGCCGGCGGGGGCCGAAATGAGCAGTTCTTC,CASSAGGGRNEQFF
TRBV2,TRBJ1-1,.,.,TGTGCCAGCAGTTCAAGGGGGGGGAGGAACACTGAAGCTTTCTTT,CASSSRGGRNTEAFF
TRBV2,TRBJ1-5,once,.,TGTGCCAGCAGGGATGAAGGGGCAGGTACATGGCAGCCCCAGCATTTT,CASRDEGAGTWQPQHF